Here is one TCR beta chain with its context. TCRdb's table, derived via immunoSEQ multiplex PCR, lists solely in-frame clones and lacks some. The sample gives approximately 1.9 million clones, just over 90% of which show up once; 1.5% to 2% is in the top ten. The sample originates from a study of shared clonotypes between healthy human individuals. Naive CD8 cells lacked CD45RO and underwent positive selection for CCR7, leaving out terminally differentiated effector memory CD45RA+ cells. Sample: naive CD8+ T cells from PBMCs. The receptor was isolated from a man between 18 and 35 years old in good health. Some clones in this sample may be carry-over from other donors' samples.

The CDR3 loop reads CSASVPYEQFF. In nucleotides, the CDR3 is TGCAGTGCTAGCGTACCCTATGAGCAGTTCTTC. The chain is built from TRBV20-1 and TRBJ2-1; D ambiguous. The ends were cut back, 3 bases at V and 8 bases at J, with 8 bases in the middle. Looked up from germline, CDR1 is DFQATT and CDR2 is SNEGSKA (reference sequence). The CDR3 contains 11 residues.